This TCR beta chain emerged from a study of post-analysis software for immune sequencing data. Study conclusions and caveats: Compared with controls, patients showed significantly lower normalized Chao1 diversity. Roughly five TRBV segments, including TRBV5-6, TRBV5-1 and TRBV20-1, were more frequent in patients than controls.

Each TCR beta cDNA library carried unique molecular identifiers. The yield from roughly 1 to 10 million T cells was roughly 500,000 cDNA molecules in total. From the PCR reads, TCRdb called clonotypes with MiXCR, one entry per CDR3 protein. The sample carries 650,000 to 850,000 distinct CDR3 sequences, around 46% recorded once. Between the trimmed V and J ends, which lost 3 bases and 9 bases, there was a span of 9 bases. This CDR3 is built from 12 residues. In this sample, this clonotype turned up many times. Antigen unknown. V and J are TRBV12-3 or TRBV12-4 and TRBJ2-1, with a tentative D call TRBD1 (5 bases). Sequencing was done on a sample of blood. The TCR sequence derives from a girl between 5 and 17 years old with multiple sclerosis. The chain's CDR3 is CASSLGPGEQFF. DNA for the CDR3: TGTGCCAGCAGTTTGGGGCCCGGTGAGCAGTTCTTC.